This T cell receptor beta chain was captured by sequencing in a study of early T cells in non-severe SARS-CoV-2 infection. Comment on this clonotype: Its target is not known.

Unique molecular identifiers were attached to individual cDNA molecules. TCRdb re-analysed the 5' RACE reads in MiXCR, keeping a single row per CDR3 protein. The data show tens of thousands of distinct CDR3 sequences, roughly 11% seen once. The study's findings and limits: Anti-spike CD8 specificities were favored by VDJdb matching, whose results missed private and CD4 specificities.

The source is an adult who was a healthcare worker with PCR-confirmed SARS-CoV-2 infection or an uninfected control (not recorded which). The sample here was whole blood, taken at baseline.

CDR3 in amino acids: CASSVTVTDETQYF. CDR3 DNA sequence: TGTGCCAGCAGCGTGACAGTCACGGACGAGACCCAGTACTTC. The genes are TRBV7-8 and TRBJ2-5; TRBD1 might be the D (5 bases). Germline assignment: CDR1 SGHVS and CDR2 FQNEAQ. V lost 5 bases to trimming and J lost 5 bases, with 15 bases between them. The CDR3 runs to 14 residues.